The 27 T cell receptor beta chains reported below all come from one sample, sequenced in a study of OX40 agonist ivuxolimab in advanced cancers. Produced via immunoSEQ multiplex PCR; TCRdb's table is partial and in-frame only. The sample carries 75,000 to 100,000 clones, more than 90% recorded once. The source was CD4+ or CD8+ T cells sorted from blood, collected in a trial of the OX40 agonist ivuxolimab. The receptors originated from an adult with an advanced solid tumor such as melanoma, head and neck, liver or kidney cancer.

This chain's CDR3 is CASSLGGLGETQYF. The CDR3 region has the DNA TGTGCCAGCAGTTTAGGAGGACTAGGGGAGACCCAGTACTTC. The V and J genes are TRBV27 and TRBJ2-5; 7 nucleotides align to TRBD2. Germline V gene data show CDR1 as MNHEY and CDR2 as SMNVEV (reference sequence). V shed 2 bases and J 5 bases; nucleotides not matched to a gene: 5. The CDR3 has 14 amino acids.

The chain employs TRBV6-5 and TRBJ2-3, with 9 nucleotides matching TRBD1. Germline trimming cut 5 bases from V and 3 bases from J; bases unmatched to any gene: 3. Germline CDR1 and CDR2: MNHEY and SVGAGI. This CDR3 region has 14 residues. The CDR3 reads CASSTGQGTDTQYF. Written as DNA, the CDR3 is TGTGCCAGCAGTACAGGACAGGGGACAGATACGCAGTATTTT.

The V gene is TRBV27, the J gene TRBJ2-3; 11 bases line up with TRBD2. The CDR3 is 16 residues long. Germline lookup yields CDR1 MNHEY and CDR2 SMNVEV (reference sequence). V was pared by 2 bases and J by 2 bases, with 3 bases of the junction left unmatched. CDR3 sequence (DNA): TGTGCCAGCAGTTTACTTAGCGGGGGGGCCACAGATACGCAGTATTTT. It translates to CASSLLSGGATDTQYF.

The V and J genes are TRBV5-1 and TRBJ2-1, with a possible D match to TRBD2 (6 bases). Germline V gives CDR1 SGHRS, CDR2 YFSETQ. The CDR3 runs 15 residues. Trimming removed 0 bases from V and 9 bases from J, with 16 bases in between. Written as DNA, the CDR3 is TGCGCCAGCAGCTTGGTGGGCGGGGTACCAACTGAGCAGTTCTTC. Residues: CASSLVGGVPTEQFF.

J is TRBJ1-1 and V is TRBV29-1, with a weak D call TRBD1 (5 bases). Looked up from germline, CDR1 is SQVTM and CDR2 is ANQGSEA. The CDR3 covers 11 residues. The CDR3 DNA reads TGCAGTGGGGCCTCAGGCCCTGAAGCTTTCTTT. It encodes CSGASGPEAFF.

CDR3 sequence reads: CASTKGGGTEAFF. The CDR3 nucleotides read TGTGCCAGCACCAAGGGGGGGGGCACTGAAGCTTTCTTT. The genes are TRBV7-9 and TRBJ1-1; perhaps TRBD1 as D (6 bases). This CDR3 has 13 residues. Germline V gene lookup returns CDR1 SEHNR and CDR2 FQNEAQ (reference sequence). V lost 7 bases and J 4 bases, leaving 13 bases between the germline ends.

V gene TRBV9 combines with J gene TRBJ2-7; TRBD2 is a possible D gene (6 bases). From germline, CDR1 is SGDLS and CDR2 YYNGEE. Between the trimmed V and J ends, which lost 0 bases and 2 bases, there was a span of 9 bases. CDR3 length: 14 residues. The CDR3 is CASSVGGETYEQYF. CDR3 nucleotides: TGTGCCAGCAGCGTAGGGGGGGAGACCTACGAGCAGTACTTC.

This chain joins TRBV19 and TRBJ1-2, with 7 bases lining up with TRBD1. The ends lost 9 bases at V and 5 bases at J; junction bases unmatched: 12. The CDR3 loop spans 14 amino acids. Germline CDR1 LNHDA, CDR2 SQIVND (reference sequence). The CDR3 spells CASQGQARGYGYTF. The CDR3 DNA sequence: TGTGCCAGCCAAGGACAGGCGCGTGGGTATGGCTACACCTTC.

The CDR3 sequence is CASSLDWGYYEQFF. For the CDR3, the DNA is TGCGCCAGCAGCTTGGACTGGGGATATTATGAGCAGTTCTTC. The rearrangement joins TRBV5-1 to TRBJ2-1; unclear D gene. The CDR3 consists of 14 residues. The germline V gene has CDR1 SGHRS and CDR2 YFSETQ. The V gene lost 0 bases and the J gene lost 8 bases, with 12 bases spanning the gap.

The chain links TRBV30 to TRBJ1-5; 12 positions match TRBD1. The V and J ends lost 5 bases and 5 bases, in that order; junction bases with no gene match: 13. Germline V CDR1 and CDR2: GTSNPN, SVGIG (reference sequence). CDR3 length: 17 residues. The CDR3 spells CAWVRWDRGRRDQPQHF. As DNA, the CDR3 is TGTGCCTGGGTTAGGTGGGACAGGGGGCGTCGGGATCAGCCCCAGCATTTT.

This chain joins TRBV9 and TRBJ2-1; possibly TRBD1 for D (5 bases). V was cut by 2 bases and J by 5 bases, with 11 bases left in between. CDR3 length: 14 residues. Germline V gene sequence: CDR1 SGDLS, CDR2 YYNGEE. The CDR3 loop reads CASSVGQGDNEQFF. CDR3 nucleotide sequence: TGTGCCAGCAGCGTCGGTCAGGGTGACAATGAGCAGTTCTTC.

The chain uses TRBV5-4 and TRBJ2-1; D call uncertain. Germline V gene data show CDR1 as SGHNT and CDR2 as YYREEE (reference sequence). The CDR3 sequence is 15 residues long. V dropped 0 bases and J dropped 4 bases, with 11 bases sitting between them. The DNA of the CDR3 is TGTGCCAGCAGCTTGGCGCCCGGAGAGTACAATGAGCAGTTCTTC. Amino acid sequence: CASSLAPGEYNEQFF.

The gene calls are TRBV11-2 and TRBJ2-3; D perhaps matches TRBD2 (5 bases). The germline V and J ends were trimmed by 3 bases and 0 bases, with 7 bases remaining between them. The germline gives CDR1 SGHAT, CDR2 FQNNGV. CDR3 length: 14 amino acids. The CDR3 DNA follows: TGTGCCAGCAGCTTCGGGATCAGCACAGATACGCAGTATTTT. Translating gives CASSFGISTDTQYF.

The chain has TRBV19 and TRBJ2-3; 14 nucleotides agree with TRBD2. V shed 5 bases and J 9 bases; nucleotides not matched to a gene: 10. CDR3 length: 16 residues. CDR1 is LNHDA, CDR2 SQIVND, per germline (reference sequence). CDR3 loop: CASSPPTSGGAGTQYF. CDR3 coding DNA: TGTGCCAGTAGTCCCCCGACTAGCGGGGGGGCCGGAACGCAGTATTTT.

The chain has TRBV27 and TRBJ2-7, with D maybe TRBD1 (5 bases). CDR3 length: 13 amino acids. Trimming removed 3 bases at V and 1 base at J, with 7 bases between. The germline V gene has CDR1 MNHEY and CDR2 SMNVEV (reference sequence). The CDR3, as DNA: TGTGCCAGCAGTTTCCACAGGTCCTACGAGCAGTACTTC. Amino acids: CASSFHRSYEQYF.

The V call is TRBV5-6, the J call TRBJ1-6, with unresolved D. Germline V CDR1 and CDR2: SGHDT, YYEEEE. Trimming removed 2 bases at V and 10 bases at J, with 1 base between. The CDR3 runs 10 residues. CDR3 loop: CASSFSPLHF. DNA of the CDR3: TGTGCCAGCAGCTTCTCACCCCTCCACTTT.

The V and J genes are TRBV6-5 and TRBJ1-3, with TRBD1 as a possible D gene (5 bases). This CDR3 spans 14 amino acids. Germline V gene sequence: CDR1 MNHEY, CDR2 SVGAGI. Trimming removed 8 bases from V and 0 bases from J, with 11 bases in between. The CDR3 loop reads CASQVGGSGNTIYF. CDR3 DNA sequence: TGTGCCAGCCAGGTTGGGGGCTCTGGAAACACCATATATTTT.

The chain uses TRBV19 and TRBJ2-2; possible D gene TRBD2, 5 bases. Trimming removed 7 bases from V and 7 bases from J, with 13 bases in between. Germline V gene lookup returns CDR1 LNHDA and CDR2 SQIVND (reference sequence). The CDR3 runs to 13 residues. In DNA, the CDR3 is TGTGCCAGTATCTCCGGGATGGGCGGGGAGCTGTTTTTT. Residues: CASISGMGGELFF.

The chain combines TRBV7-8 with TRBJ2-7; D gene unclear. This CDR3 has 12 residues. Deletions cut 5 bases from V and 3 bases from J, with 8 bases between. Germline CDR1 SGHVS, CDR2 FQNEAQ. The CDR3 DNA follows: TGTGCCAGCAGCCCAACTGACTACGAGCAGTACTTC. Translation gives CASSPTDYEQYF.

Here the CDR3 reads CASSDIGGGEQFF. DNA for the CDR3: TGTGCCAGCAGTGATATAGGTGGGGGTGAGCAGTTCTTC. J is TRBJ2-1 and V is TRBV25-1, with D perhaps matching TRBD1 or TRBD2 (5 bases each). CDR1 is MGHDK and CDR2 is SYGVNS in the germline V gene. The V gene lost 3 bases and the J gene lost 9 bases, with 12 bases spanning the gap. The CDR3 sequence is 13 residues long. Looking up the rest from reference TRBV25-1 and TRBJ2-1 gives the full variable domain: EADIYQTPRYLVIGTGKKITLECSQTMGHDKMYWYQQDPGMELHLIHYSYGVNSTEKGDLSSESTVSRIRTEHFPLTLESARPSHTSQYLCASSDIGGGEQFFGPGTRLTVL.

The rearrangement uses TRBV21-1 and TRBJ2-2; the D segment call TRBD2 is taken from the table without a DNA check. TRBV21-1 is a recognized pseudogene. The length of the CDR3 is 13 residues. The CDR3 DNA sequence: TGTGCCAGCACCCGGACTAGTGCCGGGGAGCTGTTTTTT. This translates into CASTRTSAGELFF.

The CDR3 sequence is CASSVEGFTYNEQFF. The CDR3 bases are TGTGCCAGCAGCGTAGAGGGTTTTACCTACAATGAGCAGTTCTTC. The chain carries TRBV9 and TRBJ2-1; D uncertain. The CDR3 extends over 15 amino acids. From germline, CDR1 is SGDLS and CDR2 YYNGEE. With 0 bases removed from V and 2 bases from J, the gap between germline ends came to 9 bases.

The chain uses TRBV5-1 and TRBJ1-2; TRBD1 matches at 8 bases. V dropped 0 bases and J dropped 8; count of bases not matched to a gene: 6. Per germline, CDR1 SGHRS and CDR2 YFSETQ. CDR3 length: 14 amino acids. The CDR3 reads CASSLGQGSGGYTF. Written as DNA, the CDR3 is TGCGCCAGCAGCTTGGGACAGGGGTCTGGAGGCTACACCTTC.

This chain links TRBV27 with TRBJ2-1; 7 bases agree with TRBD1. The CDR3 has 15 residues. V gave up 2 bases and J gave up 9 bases; unmatched junction bases: 10. Looked up from germline, CDR1 is MNHEY and CDR2 is SMNVEV (reference sequence). The CDR3: CASSLPGQWVSEQFF. Written as DNA, the CDR3 is TGTGCCAGCAGTTTACCGGGACAGTGGGTTTCTGAGCAGTTCTTC.

This clone was seen just once. The rearrangement joins TRBV7-9 to TRBJ2-1; the D gene is possibly TRBD1 (5 bases). This CDR3 region has 18 residues. The V and J ends lost 5 bases and 0 bases respectively, with 20 bases between them. Per germline, CDR1 SEHNR and CDR2 FQNEAQ (reference sequence). The CDR3 DNA reads as TGTGCCAGCAGCCCCGAGGTCTACCTGGGGCACTCCTACAATGAGCAGTTCTTC. Encoded protein: CASSPEVYLGHSYNEQFF.

This clone was detected once. The rearrangement uses TRBV2 and TRBJ2-5; 10 bases align to TRBD1. The V and J ends lost 9 bases and 3 bases, in that order; junction bases with no gene match: 4. The CDR3 covers 13 residues. Germline lookup yields CDR1 SNHLY and CDR2 FYNNEI. The CDR3, as DNA: TGTGCCAGAACCGGGACAGGGGAAGAGACCCAGTACTTC. Its translation is CARTGTGEETQYF. The variable domain in full, with the rest retrieved from reference TRBV2 and TRBJ2-5, is EPEVTQTPSHQVTQMGQEVILRCVPISNHLYFYWYRQILGQKVEFLVSFYNNEISEKSEIFDDQFSVERPDGSNFTLKIRSTKLEDSAMYFCARTGTGEETQYFGPGTRLLVL.

V is TRBV19 and J is TRBJ2-1; TRBD2 might be the D (5 bases). CDR3 length equals 8 residues. The germline V gene has CDR1 LNHDA and CDR2 SQIVND (reference sequence). Trimming pared 8 bases from V and 15 bases from J, leaving 8 bases between. CDR3 amino acids: CASPLAFF. The CDR3 region has the DNA TGTGCCAGTCCGCTAGCGTTCTTC.